The 27 T cell receptor beta chains below come from one sample, sequenced in a study of CD8+CD57+ T cells in acquired aplastic anemia. The patients chosen for sequencing had shown expansion of CD8+CD57+ cells (detected by flow cytometry). TCR beta VDJ combinations and CDR3 sequences were profiled from genomic DNA. One entry per CDR3 protein, called by TCRdb with MiXCR from the reads. The sample contains under 200,000 distinct CDR3 sequences, roughly half of which appear only once. Sequencing was done on a sample of sorted CD4+, CD8+, or CD8+CD57+ T cells (not recorded which) from PBMCs. These receptor sequences come from a human donor with aplastic anemia.

This clonotype was seen many times. The CDR3 DNA sequence: TGTGCCACCAGCAGAGGTGGACAGGGACTCTACGAGCAGTACTTC. This translates into CATSRGGQGLYEQYF. This chain joins TRBV15 and TRBJ2-7; 8 bases are shared with TRBD1. V dropped 1 base and J dropped 3; count of bases not matched to a gene: 5. Looked up from germline, CDR1 is LNHNV and CDR2 is YYDKDF (reference sequence). This CDR3 has 15 residues.

This clonotype was counted ten times or more. The V and J genes are TRBV9 and TRBJ1-1, with TRBD1 as a possible D gene (6 bases). The CDR3 loop spans 15 amino acids. CDR1 and CDR2 (germline): SGDLS, YYNGEE. V lost 3 bases to trimming and J lost 4 bases, with 16 bases between them. DNA for the CDR3: TGTGCCAGCAGCGCTACAGGGACTTGGGGCACTGAAGCTTTCTTT. This codes for CASSATGTWGTEAFF.

In this sample, this clonotype turned up many times. The CDR3 sequence is CASRQGDTWDTQYF. CDR3 DNA sequence: TGTGCCAGCAGGCAAGGGGACACCTGGGATACGCAGTATTTT. The chain uses TRBV2 and TRBJ2-3; a possible D gene is TRBD1 (6 bases). V shed 6 bases and J shed 6 bases, with 16 bases lying between them. The CDR3 sequence is 14 residues long. Germline loops: CDR1 SNHLY, CDR2 FYNNEI.

This clonotype was seen repeatedly, ten times or more. The CDR3 DNA reads as TGTGCCAGCAGCTCAACAGGGAGTTTTAATGAAAAACTGTTTTTT. This sequence encodes CASSSTGSFNEKLFF. This rearrangement joins TRBV11-2 to TRBJ1-4, with D perhaps TRBD1 (6 bases). V was clipped by 4 bases and J by 4 bases, with 13 bases between them. From germline, CDR1 is SGHAT and CDR2 FQNNGV. This CDR3 is 15 amino acids long.

The rearrangement joins TRBV19 to TRBJ2-7; no clear D gene. Germline CDR1 LNHDA, CDR2 SQIVND (reference sequence). V gave up 1 base and J gave up 12 bases, with 7 bases separating them. The CDR3 is 10 residues long. CDR3 sequence: CASSIVGRYF. The DNA for the CDR3 is TGTGCCAGTAGTATAGTCGGCAGGTACTTC. Full variable domain (remainder filled in from reference TRBV19 and TRBJ2-7): DGGITQSPKYLFRKEGQNVTLSCEQNLNHDAMYWYRQDPGQGLRLIYYSQIVNDFQKGDIAEGYSVSREKKESFPLTVTSAQKNPTAFYLCASSIVGRYFGPGTRLTVT.

This clonotype was counted at least ten times. The chain employs TRBV6-5 and TRBJ1-2; D gene ambiguous. CDR1 and CDR2 (germline): MNHEY, SVGAGI. The CDR3 is made up of 11 amino acids. V was pared by 4 bases and J by 8 bases, with 8 bases between. CDR3 amino acids: CASSSRRGYTF. Written as DNA, the CDR3 is TGTGCCAGCAGTTCCCGACGGGGCTACACCTTC.

The J gene is TRBJ1-1, the V gene TRBV5-1; 7 bases are a match to TRBD1. Germline CDR1 is SGHRS and CDR2 is YFSETQ. J was trimmed by 2 bases and V by 3 bases; bases with no gene match: 7. The CDR3 loop spans 15 amino acids. CDR3 protein: CASSSTGTANTEAFF. The CDR3 coding sequence is TGCGCCAGCAGCTCTACCGGGACAGCAAACACTGAAGCTTTCTTT.

The chain carries TRBV3-1 and TRBJ2-7; no firm D call. Germline CDR1 and CDR2: LGHDT and YNNKEL (reference sequence). The CDR3 has 14 amino acids. Trimming stripped 5 bases from V and 0 bases from J, with 11 bases between. CDR3 amino acids: CASSDIASSYEQYF. The CDR3 bases are TGTGCCAGCAGCGACATCGCCAGCTCCTACGAGCAGTACTTC.

This clonotype occurred many times. The chain links TRBV7-9 to TRBJ1-4, with 7 nucleotides matching TRBD1. The CDR3 contains 17 residues. V was clipped by 4 bases and J by 0 bases; unmatched bases: 8. Germline loops: CDR1 SEHNR, CDR2 FQNEAQ (reference sequence). Here the CDR3 DNA reads TGTGCCAGCAGCTCCGCCTCTGGGACAGCAACTAATGAAAAACTGTTTTTT. Amino acid sequence: CASSSASGTATNEKLFF.

This clonotype was picked up a small number of times. The rearrangement joins TRBV7-3 to TRBJ2-7; weak D call: TRBD1 (5 bases). CDR3 size: 13 residues. From germline, CDR1 is SGHTA and CDR2 FQGTGA. Trimming removed 4 bases at V and 4 bases at J, with 11 bases between. The DNA of the CDR3 is TGTGCCAGCAGCTCAATCCCAGGGTACGAGCAGTACTTC. It codes for CASSSIPGYEQYF. Using reference TRBV7-3 and TRBJ2-7 for the parts outside the CDR3, the full variable domain is GAGVSQTPSNKVTEKGKYVELRCDPISGHTALYWYRQSLGQGPEFLIYFQGTGAADDSGLPNDRFFAVRPEGSVSTLKIQRTERGDSAVYLCASSSIPGYEQYFGPGTRLTVT.

The CDR3 protein is CASSLGAGALETQYF. CDR3 sequence (DNA): TGTGCCAGCAGCTTGGGGGCGGGGGCCCTGGAGACCCAGTACTTC. This chain uses TRBV7-9 with TRBJ2-5; weak D call: TRBD2 (7 bases). There are 15 residues in the CDR3. Germline lookup yields CDR1 SEHNR and CDR2 FQNEAQ (reference sequence). Trimming stripped 3 bases from V and 5 bases from J, with 16 bases between.

This chain links TRBV4-3 with TRBJ2-5; possible D gene TRBD1, 6 bases. CDR1 and CDR2 from the germline V gene are LGHNA and YSLEER. There are 14 residues in the CDR3. V was shortened by 4 bases and J by 0 bases, with 9 bases between the two germline ends. This chain's CDR3 is CASSPGQHQETQYF. CDR3 sequence (DNA): TGCGCCAGCAGCCCCGGACAGCACCAAGAGACCCAGTACTTC.

Notes on this clonotype: One junction end does not reproduce the germline sequence, and a read error may be involved. The gene calls are TRBV2 and TRBJ1-1; 9 nucleotides line up with TRBD1. Germline-derived CDR1 and CDR2 are SNHLY and FYNNEI. The CDR3 consists of 13 residues. CDR3 sequence (DNA): TGTGCCAGCAGCGAAACAGGGGGCACTAAAGCTTTCTTT. Encoded protein: CASSETGGTKAFF.

The chain links TRBV12-3 or TRBV12-4 to TRBJ2-1; D gene uncertain. V was clipped by 1 base and J by 0 bases, with 10 bases between them. There are 16 residues in the CDR3. CDR3 loop: CASSLGLESSYNEQFF. The CDR3, as DNA: TGTGCCAGCAGTTTAGGGTTAGAGAGCTCCTACAATGAGCAGTTCTTC.

As for this clonotype: This may arise from a read error, as a much more abundant clone is one base away. V and J are TRBV12-3 or TRBV12-4 and TRBJ2-2; 8 nucleotides match TRBD1. The CDR3 totals 13 residues. CDR3 protein: CASNLQGAGELSF. CDR3 nucleotides: TGTGCCAGCAACCTGCAGGGGGCCGGGGAGCTGTCTTTT.

This clonotype appeared many times. The V gene is TRBV5-5, the J gene TRBJ1-5, with a weak D call TRBD1 (6 bases). V shed 4 bases and J shed 5 bases, with 16 bases lying between them. Germline lookup yields CDR1 SGHKS and CDR2 YYEKEE (reference sequence). The CDR3 covers 15 residues. The CDR3 DNA reads as TGTGCCAGCAGCGAGGGGGGCAGAACTTATCAGCCCCAGCATTTT. Residues: CASSEGGRTYQPQHF.

This clonotype was found many times. V and J are TRBV20-1 and TRBJ2-7; 7 bases are shared with TRBD2. The CDR3 runs to 15 residues. The germline V gene encodes CDR1 DFQATT and CDR2 SNEGSKA (reference sequence). Unmatched junction bases numbered 9, after V lost 4 bases and J lost 0 bases. CDR3 in DNA: TGCAGTGCTACCCCTGGCGGGAGCCGCTCCTACGAGCAGTACTTC. It translates to CSATPGGSRSYEQYF.

This clonotype was seen at least ten times. The rearrangement links TRBV20-1 to TRBJ2-7; 7 bases agree with TRBD1. CDR1 is DFQATT, CDR2 SNEGSKA, per germline (reference sequence). This CDR3 comprises 14 residues. The V gene end was trimmed by 6 bases and the J gene end by 3 bases; junction bases not matched to a gene: 11. In DNA, the CDR3 is TGCAGTGCAGCCCGCCCCCGGGACAGCTACGAGCAGTACTTC. Translating gives CSAARPRDSYEQYF.

This clonotype was found many times. The V gene is TRBV12-3 or TRBV12-4, the J gene TRBJ2-3, with D hard to call. The CDR3 loop spans 12 amino acids. Trimming took off 3 bases at V and 6 bases at J, with 7 bases between the two ends. The CDR3 loop is CASSFNLDTQYF. CDR3 bases: TGTGCCAGCAGTTTTAATCTTGATACGCAGTATTTT.

The chain uses TRBV9 and TRBJ2-7; a possible D gene is TRBD1 (6 bases). V was trimmed by 5 bases and J by 7 bases, leaving 22 bases between them. Germline V gene sequence: CDR1 SGDLS, CDR2 YYNGEE. This CDR3 is built from 15 residues. The CDR3 nucleotides are TGTGCCAGCAGTTTTGGCCAGGGGCCCTACAATGAGCAGTACTTC. Protein: CASSFGQGPYNEQYF.

Turning to this clonotype: Germline is not matched at one junction end, which may reflect a read error. The chain couples TRBV20-1 to TRBJ2-2, with 16 bases fitting TRBD2. The germline V gene has CDR1 DFQATT and CDR2 SNEGSKA (reference sequence). This CDR3 has 17 amino acids. This CDR3 reads CSAKGLAGGKDTGEPFF. As DNA, the CDR3 is TGCAGTGCTAAGGGACTAGCGGGAGGGAAGGACACCGGGGAGCCGTTTTTT.

This clonotype occurred many times. The chain uses TRBV19 and TRBJ1-5; possibly TRBD1 for D (5 bases). CDR1 is LNHDA, CDR2 SQIVND, per germline (reference sequence). The germline V and J ends were trimmed by 0 bases and 6 bases, with 18 bases remaining between them. The CDR3 has 17 residues. The CDR3 nucleotides are TGTGCCAGTAGTATAGATCGGGGCAGCCACCGCGGTCAGCCCCAGCATTTT. It translates to CASSIDRGSHRGQPQHF.

This clonotype came up many times. This chain joins TRBV12-3 or TRBV12-4 and TRBJ2-7; TRBD2 matches 7 bases. The V segment lost 6 bases and the J segment 6 bases; nucleotides outside the gene matches: 14. This CDR3 has 15 amino acids. CDR3 coding DNA: TGTGCCAGCAGCCACAGCGGGACGGGTGCACGCGAGCAGTACTTC. It is translated as CASSHSGTGAREQYF.

This clonotype was picked up a small number of times. The chain links TRBV20-1 to TRBJ2-2; a weak D match, TRBD1 (5 bases). The CDR3 consists of 15 residues. Trimming cost V 4 bases and J 0 bases, with 12 bases left between them. CDR1 is DFQATT, CDR2 SNEGSKA, per germline (reference sequence). The CDR3 region has the DNA TGCAGTGCTACCCAGGGCTGTGCGAACACCGGGGAGCTGTTTTTT. Protein: CSATQGCANTGELFF.

V is TRBV4-2 and J is TRBJ1-5; D remains unclear. The CDR3 spans 13 residues. Germline V lookup: CDR1 LGHNA, CDR2 YNFKEQ. The V and J ends lost 0 bases and 5 bases respectively, with 5 bases between them. CDR3 loop: CASSQDRDQPQHF. For the CDR3, the DNA is TGTGCCAGCAGCCAAGATCGGGATCAGCCCCAGCATTTT.

This clonotype was detected only a few times. A much larger clone lies one base from this, so it may be a read error. This rearrangement joins TRBV19 to TRBJ1-2, with a tentative D call TRBD1 (5 bases). Trimming removed 5 bases from V and 2 bases from J, with 18 bases in between. CDR3 length equals 16 residues. Germline V gene sequence: CDR1 LNHDA, CDR2 SQIVND (reference sequence). The CDR3 region is CASSGGGALTNYGYTF. In DNA, the CDR3 is TGTGCCAGTAGTGGGGGAGGGGCGCTTACCAACTATGGCTACACCTTC.

As for this clonotype: Sequence at one end of the junction differs from germline and may be a read error. The V and J genes are TRBV19 and TRBJ2-5; possible D gene TRBD2, 6 bases. CDR1 is LNHDA, CDR2 SQIVND, per germline (reference sequence). The CDR3 sequence is 12 residues long. This CDR3 reads CASSMRRETHHF. The CDR3 DNA sequence: TGTGCCAGTAGTATGAGGAGGGAGACCCATCACTTC.